Below are 25 T cell receptor beta chains sequenced from a single sample in a study of blood T cell repertoires in COVID-19. Measured with immunoSEQ multiplex PCR; TCRdb has only the in-frame clones, and not every one. There are over 50,000 clones in the sample; 80% to 90% occur only once, and about 3.5% lies in the top ten. Source material: peripheral blood. The receptors were gathered from a human donor in a cohort sampled during active COVID-19.

This chain uses TRBV19 with TRBJ2-2, with a possible D match to TRBD1 (6 bases). V was pared by 3 bases and J by 4 bases, with 12 bases between. This CDR3 has 15 amino acids. Germline V gene lookup returns CDR1 LNHDA and CDR2 SQIVND (reference sequence). Here the CDR3 DNA reads TGTGCCAGTAGTATCTTCGGACAGCCCACCGGGGAGCTGTTTTTT. It translates to CASSIFGQPTGELFF.

CDR3 amino acids: CASSEYQGSWETQYF. The CDR3 DNA sequence: TGTGCCAGCAGTGAATATCAGGGGAGCTGGGAGACCCAGTACTTC. The chain has TRBV25-1 and TRBJ2-5, with TRBD1 as a possible D gene (6 bases). Germline-derived CDR1 and CDR2 are MGHDK and SYGVNS. The CDR3 sequence is 15 residues long. V gave up 0 bases and J gave up 5 bases, with 13 bases separating them.

The chain uses TRBV7-2 and TRBJ1-2; 8 nucleotides align to TRBD1. The CDR3 is 13 residues long. V lost 3 bases, J lost 4 bases, and 1 base stayed unmatched. Germline V gene sequence: CDR1 SGHTA, CDR2 FQGNSA. CDR3 sequence (DNA): TGTGCCAGCAGCTTTACAGGGGGCTATGGCTACACCTTC. Protein: CASSFTGGYGYTF.

The gene calls are TRBV5-5 and TRBJ2-7, with TRBD1 as a possible D gene (5 bases). The CDR3 sequence is 15 residues long. Germline V lookup: CDR1 SGHKS, CDR2 YYEKEE (reference sequence). V lost 0 bases and J lost 2, with 12 bases in between. The CDR3 coding sequence is TGTGCCAGCAGCTTGGCGGCAGGGAATACCTACGAGCAGTACTTC. This encodes CASSLAAGNTYEQYF.

The CDR3 sequence is CASSPGTSGGAINEQFF. DNA for the CDR3: TGCGCCAGCAGCCCAGGGACTAGCGGGGGGGCAATAAATGAGCAGTTCTTC. The V gene is TRBV5-1, the J gene TRBJ2-1; 16 positions match TRBD2. CDR1 SGHRS and CDR2 YFSETQ come from the germline V gene. This CDR3 is 17 amino acids long. V trimming: 4 bases; J trimming: 7 bases; junction bases outside the gene matches: 8.

CDR3 sequence reads: CASSFRAGTRRVGELFF. CDR3 nucleotide sequence: TGTGCCAGCAGCTTTCGAGCCGGGACTAGAAGGGTCGGGGAGCTGTTTTTT. The chain has TRBV7-8 and TRBJ2-2; 8 positions agree with TRBD2. Germline V gene data show CDR1 as SGHVS and CDR2 as FQNEAQ. The ends lost 3 bases at V and 7 bases at J; junction bases unmatched: 13. The CDR3 has 17 amino acids.

This rearrangement joins TRBV4-1 to TRBJ1-2; TRBD1 aligns across 9 bases. CDR1 is MGHRA and CDR2 is YSYEKL in the germline V gene. This CDR3 contains 14 residues. J gave up 7 bases and V 1 base, and 4 bases lay outside the gene matches. The DNA for the CDR3 is TGCGCCAGCAGCCAAGGGACAGGGGCAGGTGGCTACACCTTC. Translated, it gives CASSQGTGAGGYTF.

This clone was observed a single time. CDR3 sequence: CASSPDRGRSATNEKLFF. CDR3 nucleotide sequence: TGTGCCAGCTCACCGGACAGGGGCCGCTCTGCAACTAATGAAAAACTGTTTTTT. This chain links TRBV18 with TRBJ1-4; 9 bases line up with TRBD1. This CDR3 region has 18 residues. Germline CDR1 and CDR2: KGHSH and LQKENI. Losses at the gene ends were 3 bases for V and 0 bases for J; bases not matched to a gene: 8.

J is TRBJ1-2 and V is TRBV27; TRBD1 aligns across 8 bases. Trimming at V came to 6 bases and at J to 1 base, leaving 13 bases not matched to a gene. Germline V gene lookup returns CDR1 MNHEY and CDR2 SMNVEV (reference sequence). This CDR3 is built from 17 residues. CDR3 amino acids: CASSSSRDRSHNYGYTF. The DNA for the CDR3 is TGTGCCAGCAGCTCGTCCCGGGACAGGTCCCATAACTATGGCTACACCTTC.

The CDR3 is CASRPKGRGTDTQYF. The CDR3 DNA follows: TGTGCCAGCAGACCGAAGGGGAGGGGCACAGATACGCAGTATTTT. V gene TRBV27 combines with J gene TRBJ2-3; 7 positions agree with TRBD2. Germline V CDR1 and CDR2: MNHEY, SMNVEV (reference sequence). The junction had 7 bases not matched to a gene; V was cut back by 6 bases and J by 1 base. This CDR3 contains 15 residues.

This clone was picked up a small number of times. The V and J genes are TRBV19 and TRBJ2-2; 8 bases are a match to TRBD1. Per germline, CDR1 LNHDA and CDR2 SQIVND (reference sequence). This CDR3 is 16 amino acids long. The V segment lost 3 bases and the J segment 7 bases; nucleotides outside the gene matches: 10. CDR3 sequence (DNA): TGTGCCAGTAGTATGCGGGACTGGACAGGGAGCGGGGAGCTGTTTTTT. Amino acid sequence: CASSMRDWTGSGELFF. The full variable domain, in which reference TRBV19 and TRBJ2-2 provide the parts outside the CDR3, is DGGITQSPKYLFRKEGQNVTLSCEQNLNHDAMYWYRQDPGQGLRLIYYSQIVNDFQKGDIAEGYSVSREKKESFPLTVTSAQKNPTAFYLCASSMRDWTGSGELFFGEGSRLTVL.

The J gene is TRBJ1-5, the V gene TRBV6-5, with TRBD1 identical over 10 bases. The V gene end was trimmed by 7 bases and the J gene end by 5 bases; junction bases not matched to a gene: 8. CDR1 and CDR2 from the germline V gene are MNHEY and SVGAGI. The CDR3 has 15 amino acids. CDR3 nucleotides: TGTGCCAGCAACCTGAGGGACAGGGGTGATCAGCCCCAGCATTTT. It is translated as CASNLRDRGDQPQHF.

The rearrangement uses TRBV2 and TRBJ2-7; 13 nucleotides line up with TRBD2. Germline V gives CDR1 SNHLY, CDR2 FYNNEI. This CDR3 region has 14 residues. The junction had 6 bases not matched to a gene; V was cut back by 8 bases and J by 5 bases. CDR3 sequence: CASGGLAGINEQYF. DNA of the CDR3: TGTGCCAGCGGGGGACTAGCGGGGATTAACGAGCAGTACTTC.

V is TRBV5-6 and J is TRBJ1-6, with TRBD1 as a possible D gene (6 bases). V dropped 4 bases and J dropped 8 bases, with 22 bases sitting between them. This CDR3 is 17 amino acids long. Germline V lookup: CDR1 SGHDT, CDR2 YYEEEE. For the CDR3, the DNA is TGTGCCAGCAGCGCTCCCCCGGGACACCAAACAGATTCACCCCTCCACTTT. This encodes CASSAPPGHQTDSPLHF.

The chain has TRBV5-1 and TRBJ1-1; TRBD1 matches at 7 bases. The ends lost 0 bases at V and 2 bases at J; junction bases unmatched: 4. Per the germline V gene, CDR1 is SGHRS and CDR2 is YFSETQ. The CDR3 sequence is 15 residues long. The DNA of the CDR3 is TGCGCCAGCAGCTTGGCCGGGGACAGAAACACTGAAGCTTTCTTT. As protein: CASSLAGDRNTEAFF.

The rearrangement links TRBV5-1 to TRBJ1-1, with a tentative D call TRBD1 (5 bases). This CDR3 is built from 14 residues. Germline CDR1 and CDR2: SGHRS and YFSETQ. V lost 8 bases, J lost 1 base, and 15 bases lay in between. The CDR3 here is CASQFDSTNTEAFF. The CDR3 DNA reads as TGCGCCAGTCAATTCGACAGCACGAACACTGAAGCTTTCTTT.

CDR3 bases: TGTGCCAGCAGCCCCAGGACAGTCTATGCAACTAATGAAAAACTGTTTTTT. Its translation is CASSPRTVYATNEKLFF. The chain joins TRBV11-2 to TRBJ1-4; tentatively, D is TRBD1 (6 bases). The germline V gene encodes CDR1 SGHAT and CDR2 FQNNGV. The length of the CDR3 is 17 residues. Trimming removed 5 bases from V and 0 bases from J, with 16 bases in between.

In its sample, this clone was seen once. CDR3: CASSSNYRDSYEQYF. The CDR3, as DNA: TGTGCCAGCAGCTCCAATTACAGGGACTCCTACGAGCAGTACTTC. The gene calls are TRBV7-9 and TRBJ2-7; possible D gene TRBD1, 6 bases. V shed 4 bases and J shed 0 bases, with 13 bases lying between them. The CDR3 totals 15 residues. CDR1 SEHNR and CDR2 FQNEAQ come from the germline V gene (reference sequence).

This clone is a singleton in its sample. The rearrangement joins TRBV7-2 to TRBJ2-2; 12 nucleotides align to TRBD2. The CDR3 is made up of 18 amino acids. The germline CDR1 and CDR2 sequences are SGHTA and FQGNSA. Unmatched junction bases numbered 9, after V lost 5 bases and J lost 2 bases. The CDR3 reads CASSLRLAGAVNTGELFF. CDR3 DNA: TGTGCCAGCAGCCTTAGACTAGCGGGGGCGGTTAACACCGGGGAGCTGTTTTTT.

This clone was observed once. The chain joins TRBV11-2 to TRBJ2-7, with 7 bases lining up with TRBD2. V shed 5 bases and J 0 bases; nucleotides not matched to a gene: 10. CDR1 and CDR2 (germline): SGHAT, FQNNGV. The CDR3 runs 16 residues. CDR3 sequence: CASSPIRRESSYEQYF. The CDR3, as DNA: TGTGCCAGCAGCCCGATCCGGCGGGAGAGCTCCTACGAGCAGTACTTC.

The CDR3 region is CASNTGVSTDTQYF. DNA of the CDR3: TGCGCCAGTAACACAGGGGTTAGCACAGATACGCAGTATTTT. This sequence joins TRBV5-1 and TRBJ2-3; 7 positions agree with TRBD1. The V gene's germline CDR1 is SGHRS and CDR2 YFSETQ. With V trimmed by 8 bases and J by 0 bases, 6 bases remained unmatched. This CDR3 is built from 14 residues.

This clone was detected a few times. The chain couples TRBV4-1 to TRBJ1-6, with D possibly being TRBD1 (5 bases). This CDR3 comprises 18 residues. Germline-derived CDR1 and CDR2 are MGHRA and YSYEKL. The V end lost 0 bases, the J end lost 6 bases, and 18 bases lay between the germline ends. CDR3 loop: CASSQDRTGQRGNSPLHF. Here the CDR3 DNA reads TGCGCCAGCAGCCAAGATAGGACGGGGCAGCGGGGTAATTCACCCCTCCACTTT.

This clone was seen just once. The rearrangement uses TRBV7-9 and TRBJ1-2, with 8 bases that match TRBD1. V lost 7 bases, J lost 2 bases, and 6 bases stayed unmatched. The CDR3 covers 14 residues. Germline values: CDR1 SEHNR, CDR2 FQNEAQ (reference sequence). In DNA form, the CDR3 reads TGTGCCAGCATGAAGGACAGGGCGAACTATGGCTACACCTTC. Protein: CASMKDRANYGYTF.

The rearrangement uses TRBV5-5 and TRBJ2-2; 8 nucleotides line up with TRBD1. The J segment lost 4 bases and the V segment lost 0 bases, leaving 8 bases of the junction unmatched. The germline V gene encodes CDR1 SGHKS and CDR2 YYEKEE (reference sequence). The CDR3 length is 17 residues. This CDR3 is CASSLGGRGQGTGELFF. CDR3 DNA sequence: TGTGCCAGCAGCTTGGGGGGCAGGGGGCAAGGCACCGGGGAGCTGTTTTTT. Full variable domain (remainder filled in from reference TRBV5-5 and TRBJ2-2): DAGVTQSPTHLIKTRGQQVTLRCSPISGHKSVSWYQQVLGQGPQFIFQYYEKEERGRGNFPDRFSARQFPNYSSELNVNALLLGDSALYLCASSLGGRGQGTGELFFGEGSRLTVL.

The chain has TRBV3-1 (or the pseudogene TRBV3-2) and TRBJ1-6; unclear D gene. This CDR3 comprises 12 residues. The ends were cut back, 4 bases at V and 7 bases at J, with 5 bases in the middle. The germline V gene encodes CDR1 LGHDT and CDR2 YNNKEL (reference sequence). DNA for the CDR3: TGTGCCAGCAGCCGCGGGAATTCACCCCTCCACTTT. Translating it yields CASSRGNSPLHF.